Sequencing of this T cell receptor (beta chain) was carried out in a study of T cells in Graves' hyperthyroidism and ophthalmopathy. Points from the study as a whole: Before onset, ophthalmopathy was predicted by the model a median approximately 6.7 months earlier.

V was shortened by 3 bases and J by 0 bases, with 6 bases between the two germline ends. CDR3 size: 13 residues. The hyperthyroidism was newly diagnosed and had lasted under 2 months; the patients were aged 18 to 65. Each diagnosis drew on symptoms, thyroxine, TRAb, thyroid ultrasound and orbital computed tomography findings. The authors obtained PBMCs from around 11 ml of fresh peripheral blood. Ten or more counts support this clonotype. Antigen: not known. Authors of the study amplified TCR beta CDR3 regions from RNA transcripts. TCR CDR3 regions were first amplified by RT-PCR with HTBI primers. Each CDR3 protein is one row after TCRdb ran MiXCR on the multiplex PCR reads. This sample has roughly 350,000 distinct CDR3 sequences, with approximately 15% found just once.

The clonotype comes from a woman younger than 45 with Graves' hyperthyroidism. The chain carries TRBV12-3 or TRBV12-4 and TRBJ2-7; D is unclear. The source material was blood. The CDR3 here is CASSFSSSYEQYF. The CDR3 nucleotides are TGTGCCAGCAGTTTTTCCAGCTCCTACGAGCAGTACTTC.